Listed here is a single T cell receptor (beta chain). This record comes from a study of blood T cell repertoires in COVID-19. About the study: Italy, Spain and the United States were the sources of the convalescent and acute COVID-19 samples.

In germline, CDR1 is SEHNR, CDR2 FQNEAQ (reference sequence). CDR3 size: 16 residues. Trimming removed 5 bases from V and 0 bases from J; junction bases left unmatched: 7. As originally analysed: Scientists estimated how many nucleated cells there were by amplifying reference gene primers. The protocol was immunoSEQ multiplex PCR, while the TCRdb copy is restricted to in-frame clones and leaves out a portion. That table is the source of V, J and clone size, and D and trimming were worked out from the DNA. The sample has over 100,000 clones, about four fifths seen once. The sample was peripheral blood. This receptor was taken from a woman of 80 years or more with acute or convalescent COVID-19. The genes are TRBV7-9 and TRBJ1-3; 7 nucleotides match TRBD1. CDR3 in DNA: TGTGCCAGCAGCCCTAACAGGGGACCCTCTGGAAACACCATATATTTT. Translating it yields CASSPNRGPSGNTIYF.